The subject of this entry is one T cell receptor (beta chain). The antigen is undetermined. This record belongs to a study of OX40 agonist ivuxolimab in advanced cancers. Turning to the study itself: Ivuxolimab is a fully human IgG2 antibody that activates OX40 (CD134). Broader study findings: Average numbers of expanded clones were greater in CD8+ T cells than in CD4+.

Trimming stripped 5 bases from V and 3 bases from J, with 16 bases between. CDR1 is SEHNR and CDR2 is FQNEAQ in the germline V gene (reference sequence). CDR3 length equals 15 residues. Assay: immunoSEQ multiplex PCR; the TCRdb copy retains only in-frame clones and omits some. Of over 70,000 clones listed, under 95% are singletons. This receptor was identified in an adult with an advanced solid tumor such as melanoma, head and neck, liver or kidney cancer. The chain uses TRBV7-9 and TRBJ2-5; no reliable D call. This sample comprised CD4+ or CD8+ T cells sorted from blood, obtained in a trial of the OX40 agonist ivuxolimab. CDR3 sequence: CASSPRRFGEETQYF. CDR3 bases: TGTGCCAGCAGCCCCCGCAGGTTTGGGGAAGAGACCCAGTACTTC.